The 17 T cell receptor beta chains below were found in one sample sequenced in a study of regulatory T cells in long-lasting Graves disease. Both iRepertoire HTBI primers and Arm-PCR of CDR3 regions were used to build the TCR beta libraries. TCRdb redid the calling of the multiplex PCR reads with MiXCR, one entry per CDR3 protein. The table records 400,000 or so distinct CDR3 sequences, around 21% of them present only once. The time point was: persistent/refractory GD, antithyroid drugs over 5 years with positive TRAb. RNA isolated from PBMCs was used to make the TCR library. Sample: peripheral blood mononuclear cells (PBMCs), taken when the disease was refractory, from a patient treated with antithyroid drugs. These receptors all stem from a female donor with Graves disease.

This clonotype was observed many times. The J gene is TRBJ1-2, the V gene TRBV2; 8 bases are shared with TRBD1. The CDR3 totals 15 residues. Looked up from germline, CDR1 is SNHLY and CDR2 is FYNNEI. The V and J ends lost 5 bases and 7 bases, in that order; junction bases with no gene match: 12. The CDR3 sequence: CASSSVRQGSPGYTF. In DNA, the CDR3 is TGTGCCAGCAGTTCAGTGAGACAGGGGAGTCCTGGCTACACCTTC. The variable domain in full, with the rest retrieved from reference TRBV2 and TRBJ1-2, is EPEVTQTPSHQVTQMGQEVILRCVPISNHLYFYWYRQILGQKVEFLVSFYNNEISEKSEIFDDQFSVERPDGSNFTLKIRSTKLEDSAMYFCASSSVRQGSPGYTFGSGTRLTVV.

Many counts were recorded for this clonotype. This chain connects TRBV12-3 or TRBV12-4 to TRBJ1-5; the D gene is possibly TRBD1 (5 bases). The V and J ends lost 6 bases and 0 bases respectively, with 15 bases between them. CDR3 length equals 16 residues. For the CDR3, the DNA is TGTGCCAGCAGCTCATTAGAGGGGCCTAGCAATCAGCCCCAGCATTTT. Its translation is CASSSLEGPSNQPQHF.

This clonotype appeared a few times. The chain joins TRBV2 to TRBJ2-7; D is ambiguous. In germline, CDR1 is SNHLY, CDR2 FYNNEI. This CDR3 has 14 residues. The germline V and J ends were trimmed by 1 base and 0 bases, with 7 bases remaining between them. Here the CDR3 reads CASSEERNSYEQYF. CDR3 nucleotides: TGTGCCAGCAGTGAAGAGAGGAACTCCTACGAGCAGTACTTC.

This clonotype was seen repeatedly, ten times or more. The chain uses TRBV7-2 and TRBJ1-5; weak D call: TRBD1 (6 bases). This CDR3 is 17 amino acids long. The germline V and J ends were trimmed by 0 bases and 1 base, with 13 bases remaining between them. CDR1 and CDR2 (germline): SGHTA, FQGNSA. The CDR3 is CASSLASGGVSNQPQHF. The CDR3 DNA reads TGTGCCAGCAGCTTAGCGTCCGGGGGCGTAAGCAATCAGCCCCAGCATTTT.

V usage is TRBV5-1 and J usage is TRBJ1-1, with D hard to call. Germline V gene lookup returns CDR1 SGHRS and CDR2 YFSETQ. V was trimmed by 2 bases and J by 7 bases, leaving 15 bases between them. CDR3 size: 14 residues. CDR3 region: CASSFEGLLGEAFF. DNA of the CDR3: TGCGCCAGCAGCTTCGAGGGTCTTCTGGGTGAAGCTTTCTTT. The variable domain in full, with the rest retrieved from reference TRBV5-1 and TRBJ1-1, is KAGVTQTPRYLIKTRGQQVTLSCSPISGHRSVSWYQQTPGQGLQFLFEYFSETQRNKGNFPGRFSGRQFSNSRSEMNVSTLELGDSALYLCASSFEGLLGEAFFGQGTRLTVV.

The chain has TRBV7-2 and TRBJ2-3; no clear D. The germline gives CDR1 SGHTA, CDR2 FQGNSA. The CDR3 covers 13 residues. The germline V and J ends were trimmed by 6 bases and 4 bases, with 11 bases remaining between them. The CDR3 coding sequence is TGTGCCAGCAGGAGATACGACCCAGATACGCAGTATTTT. Residues: CASRRYDPDTQYF. Supplemented by reference TRBV7-2 and TRBJ2-3, the full variable domain reads GAGVSQSPSNKVTEKGKDVELRCDPISGHTALYWYRQSLGQGLEFLIYFQGNSAPDKSGLPSDRFSAERTGGSVSTLTIQRTQQEDSAVYLCASRRYDPDTQYFGPGTRLTVL.

At least ten counts were recorded for this clonotype. This sequence joins TRBV7-2 and TRBJ1-1; D call uncertain. This CDR3 has 16 amino acids. CDR1 SGHTA and CDR2 FQGNSA come from the germline V gene. Deletions cut 1 base from V and 0 bases from J, with 12 bases between. As DNA, the CDR3 is TGTGCCAGCAGCTTAGTCGTGTCCCCAATGAACACTGAAGCTTTCTTT. Translating it yields CASSLVVSPMNTEAFF.

With regard to this clonotype: A much larger clone differs from this one at a single base, so this may be a read error. The chain uses TRBV27 and TRBJ1-6; 9 bases map to TRBD1. This CDR3 comprises 16 residues. V lost 4 bases to trimming and J lost 10 bases; unmatched junction nucleotides: 11. Germline CDR1 reads MNHEY; CDR2 reads SMNVEV (reference sequence). DNA for the CDR3: TGTGCCAGCAGTTCATCAGCCGGGACAGGGACATCACCCCTCCACTTT. This codes for CASSSSAGTGTSPLHF.

Concerning this clonotype: A junction boundary mismatches the germline segment, possibly from a read error. The V and J genes are TRBV5-5 and TRBJ1-4, with D hard to call. Germline V gene data show CDR1 as SGHKS and CDR2 as YYEKEE (reference sequence). CDR3 length equals 14 residues. DNA for the CDR3: TGTGCCGGCAGCTCATTAGACGGGAATGAAAAACTGTTTTTT. It encodes CAGSSLDGNEKLFF.

This clonotype was detected many times. The chain recombines TRBV7-8 with TRBJ2-5; D not certain. The V gene lost 6 bases and the J gene lost 3 bases, with 5 bases spanning the gap. The germline V gene encodes CDR1 SGHVS and CDR2 FQNEAQ. This CDR3 has 11 residues. The CDR3 region has the DNA TGTGCCAGCAGAGACAAAGAGACCCAGTACTTC. It encodes CASRDKETQYF.

This clonotype was detected only a few times. The chain has TRBV27 and TRBJ2-4, with D perhaps matching TRBD1 or TRBD2 (5 bases each). V dropped 3 bases and J dropped 5 bases, with 17 bases sitting between them. Germline-derived CDR1 and CDR2 are MNHEY and SMNVEV (reference sequence). The CDR3 covers 16 residues. The CDR3 region is CASSFLTIRGENIQYF. CDR3 DNA: TGTGCCAGCAGTTTTCTAACAATCCGGGGCGAAAACATTCAGTACTTC.

This clonotype was observed at least ten times. The CDR3 bases are TGTGCCAGCAGTACAGACAGGGGGAGCTATGGCTACACCTTC. Its protein is CASSTDRGSYGYTF. This rearrangement joins TRBV6-1 to TRBJ1-2; 9 nucleotides align to TRBD1. The CDR3 consists of 14 residues. Losses at the gene ends were 5 bases for V and 4 bases for J; bases not matched to a gene: 5. CDR1 and CDR2 (germline): MNHNS, SASEGT.

V and J are TRBV11-2 and TRBJ2-3; TRBD2 agrees at 13 bases. V lost 5 bases to trimming and J lost 4 bases; unmatched junction nucleotides: 9. The CDR3 is 17 amino acids. CDR1 and CDR2 (germline): SGHAT, FQNNGV. The CDR3 sequence is CASSNGLAGVVADTQYF. DNA for the CDR3: TGTGCCAGCAGCAATGGACTAGCGGGAGTGGTCGCAGATACGCAGTATTTT.

The chain combines TRBV7-9 with TRBJ2-1, with 8 positions matching TRBD2. V dropped 4 bases and J dropped 7; count of bases not matched to a gene: 15. CDR1 and CDR2 from the germline V gene are SEHNR and FQNEAQ (reference sequence). CDR3 size: 17 residues. Here the CDR3 reads CASSSVFSGIARNEQFF. CDR3 DNA: TGTGCCAGCAGCTCAGTTTTTAGCGGGATAGCTAGAAATGAGCAGTTCTTC.

This clonotype was counted many times. The chain is built from TRBV20-1 and TRBJ2-5; 8 bases are shared with TRBD2. J gave up 2 bases and V 0 bases, and 8 bases lay outside the gene matches. The CDR3 has 16 amino acids. CDR1 and CDR2 (germline): DFQATT, SNEGSKA (reference sequence). This CDR3 is CSARDTLAGNQETQYF. For the CDR3, the DNA is TGCAGTGCTAGAGATACCCTAGCGGGCAATCAAGAGACCCAGTACTTC.

There are many counts of this clonotype. The chain recombines TRBV28 with TRBJ2-7, with D perhaps matching TRBD2 (7 bases). Trimming removed 6 bases from V and 5 bases from J, with 23 bases in between. Germline V gives CDR1 MDHEN, CDR2 SYDVKM. This CDR3 is built from 16 residues. The CDR3 sequence: CASRTFGGGSKHEQYF. The DNA for the CDR3 is TGTGCCAGCAGGACTTTTGGGGGCGGGAGTAAGCACGAGCAGTACTTC.

V gene TRBV5-8 combines with J gene TRBJ1-5, with unresolved D. Trimming shortened V by 5 bases and J by 7 bases, and 7 bases separated the two germline ends. The germline V gene has CDR1 SGHTS and CDR2 YDEGEE. CDR3 length equals 11 residues. CDR3 protein: CASSGRQPQHF. Here the CDR3 DNA reads TGTGCCAGCAGTGGACGGCAGCCCCAGCATTTT.